The T cell receptor (beta chain) described here comes from a study of blood T cell repertoires in COVID-19. Overall study: Acute and convalescent COVID-19 specimens originated in the United States, Italy and Spain. In each case, the material was cDNA or gDNA derived from T cells, B-cell-depleted T cells, or PBMCs.

The CDR3 has 15 residues. In germline, CDR1 is MNHEY, CDR2 SVGEGT. Trimming took 0 bases from V and 3 from J, leaving 9 bases between them. Per the original methods: How many nucleated cells were present was estimated from reference gene primer amplification. Assay: immunoSEQ multiplex PCR; the TCRdb copy retains only in-frame clones and omits some. D and trimming come from the DNA, and the V and J calls and clone size come from that table. The sample includes under 200,000 clones, 70% to 85% of them seen just once. The chain recombines TRBV6-2 or TRBV6-3 with TRBJ1-5; tentative D call: TRBD1 (5 bases). This receptor was obtained from a woman older than 75 with acute or convalescent COVID-19. Sequenced: peripheral blood. The DNA of the CDR3 is TGTGCCAGCAGTTACTCCGGAGGGGCCAATCAGCCCCAGCATTTT. It is translated as CASSYSGGANQPQHF.